This section outlines one T cell receptor (beta chain) sequence together with its context. The sample holds a few counts of this clone. This clone's antigen is unknown. Within one base of it there is no much larger clone, and no base qualities were kept. The library relied on the immunoSEQ multiplex PCR assay. A mixture of 60 forward primers for TCR Vbeta segments and 13 reverse primers for TCR Jbeta segments was used in the multiplex PCR. The CDR3 region of rearranged TCR beta genes was amplified from genomic DNA by a multiplex PCR assay. Amplified TCR beta libraries were sequenced as 87-base-pair reads on the Illumina HiSeq System. The original pipeline was this. In a later analysis, tens of millions of unique TCR beta chains were counted across the approximately 670 repertoires, and some 10 million of these chains were shared by at least two donors. To remove PCR and sequencing errors, raw reads were error-corrected and collapsed into unique sequences using a nearest-neighbor algorithm that merged closely related sequences. Alignment of CDR3 sequences to IMGT reference sequences was used to assign V, D and J gene segments. For a sequence to be retained, a match of at least six nucleotides to both a V gene segment and a J gene segment was required. Rearrangements were called productive when the CDR3 lacked stop codons and stayed in frame with V and J; all others were non-productive. Following IMGT convention, CDR3 was defined as the stretch from the second conserved V-encoded cysteine up to the conserved J-encoded phenylalanine. Sequences without an unambiguous match to a single V gene segment were excluded from the earlier analysis of approximately 560 of the donors. An earlier analysis of several hundred of the donors called V segments functional above 56.7% productive rearrangements and segregating when the between-donor standard deviation exceeded 5%. A statistical classification framework was built for diagnosing cytomegalovirus status from the catalog of TCR beta chain sequences. V and J gene assignment, in a later analysis, came from comparing TCR nucleotide sequences with IMGT/GENE-DB human TR gene sequences. In a later analysis, CDR3 sequences and most-parsimonious VDJ recombination scenarios were assigned using the TCRdist pipeline. In a later analysis, every TCR beta chain was defined by the combination of its CDR3 amino acid sequence and its V-gene family, and reads without a unique V-gene family were dropped. A later analysis removed over 500 highly shared, low-generation-probability nucleotide sequences to deal with suspected cross-contamination and a sequencing artifact. For each public chain, a later analysis derived a clonal expansion index from normalized ranks of inferred template counts within each repertoire. In a later analysis, generation probabilities were computed with a VDJ recombination model fitted to out-of-frame rearrangements, and the resulting probabilities were checked against IGoR. In a later analysis, TCR-TCR, TCR-HLA and TCR-CMV co-occurrence was scored with hypergeometric tests, and a repertoire-size bias correction was applied to TCR pairs. A later analysis estimated false discovery rates by permuting HLA or CMV assignments 20 times. In a later analysis, co-occurring TCRs were grouped with DBSCAN, and TCRdist sequence similarity was added when clustering was performed within HLA-allele-positive subsets. Repertoires with fewer than 30,000 or more than 120,000 public chains were left out of co-occurrence clustering, as were about 5 repertoires with anomalous nucleotide sharing. As stored in TCRdb, this immuneACCESS dataset retains in-frame rearrangements with V and J assigned. A fraction of the clones does not appear; measured against another copy, unresolved V genes explain less than half of the discrepancy, and the remainder lacks a known reason. The D gene and trimming were derived from the DNA, and the V and J assignments and clone size from that table. For this sample there are 150,000 or so clones; about 79% appear just once. 0.7% to 0.8% of the sample comes from the top ten.

V and J are trimmed by 9 bases and 7 bases, and the gene matches miss 27 bases of the junction. Its CDR3 holds 19 amino acids, cysteine through phenylalanine. Of the read, only the CDR3 DNA is kept; its 57 bases are in frame from base 1. CDR1 and CDR2 were assigned from the germline V gene as MDHEN and SYDVKM. This entry belongs to a study of cytomegalovirus exposure and HLA in healthy donors (dated by TCRdb to the late 2010s). The study in broad terms: In an earlier analysis of approximately 500 of the donors, approximately 260 Gb of sequence data and 90 million to 130 million unique TCR beta sequences from 150 million to 200 million T cells were reported. An early release covering more than 500 HLA-typed donors comprised 300 to 350 gigabases of sequencing data and tens of millions of unique TCR sequences. Of the approximately 370 genotyped donors, less than 90% were placed in the genetic ancestry cluster associated with self-reported Caucasian donors. The study aimed to test whether cataloging public T cell receptors could reveal signatures of past pathogen exposure. The T cell repertoires of some 670 subjects were profiled by immunosequencing and related to cytomegalovirus serostatus. In addition to the first cohort of 666 subjects, a separate validation cohort of approximately 110 different subjects was used. High-throughput TCR immunosequencing, statistical association of individual TCRs with disease status, and machine learning were combined to predict cytomegalovirus infection status. In a later analysis, previously published TCR beta repertoires from several hundred donors were re-analyzed and high-resolution HLA genotyping was added so that TCR occurrence patterns could be studied. Rather than using new phenotypic data, the later analysis identified candidate immune exposures from TCR beta sequences and from how often those sequences occurred across donors. In an earlier analysis of 500 to 650 of the donors, high-throughput TCR beta sequencing was used to judge whether each TCR beta V gene segment behaved as functional or pseudogenic. Alongside the repertoire data, information on donor age, sex, ethnicity and CMV serostatus was compiled. Genome-wide SNP genotypes for about 65% of the roughly 700 donors were used in a later genetic analysis, which treated that subset as a discovery cohort. Every repertoire in the discovery cohort had been generated on one and the same sequencing platform. Both class I and class II loci were covered by HLA typing, at four-digit resolution. Typing coverage varied by locus: about 629-630 donors for A, B, C, DRB1 and DQB1; more than 500 for DQA1; 600 to 610 for DPA1; approximately 470 for DPB1. Roughly 5 DR-DQ haplotypes were handled as single units for association and clustering because linkage in the cohort was strong. Among around 400 genotyped donors of the cohort, an average of roughly 230,000 unique TCR beta nucleotide sequences was sequenced per donor, of which about 18% were non-productive.

Beyond this particular receptor, the publication reports: Compared with equally common non-associated chains, HLA-associated TCR beta chains in a later analysis were more clonally expanded and had lower generation probabilities. The classifier was reported to diagnose cytomegalovirus status with high specificity and sensitivity in both the original and validation cohorts. Because HLA typing was unavailable for some donors at each locus, only the typed subset was used in association tests. In a later analysis, most CMV-associated TCR beta chains were found to appear HLA-restricted, with HLA associations seemingly driven largely by CMV exposure. Only TCR beta chains were sequenced in this cohort, and the absence of alpha or paired-chain data limited detectable features. The study listed approximately 160 TCR beta chains as associated with cytomegalovirus. At a false discovery rate of 0.05, a later analysis linked approximately 18,000 TCR beta sequences to specific HLA alleles. A further reported finding was that TCR beta sequences accurately predicted the HLA-A and HLA-B alleles for most subjects in the first cohort. According to a later genetic analysis, donors in an Asian-associated ancestry cluster had fewer N-insertions in productive TCRs than the roughly 670-donor mean. An earlier analysis of some 590 of the donors showed that most TCR beta V segments appeared in productive rearrangements either about 90% or about 30% of the time, which broadly matched IMGT annotations. The authors suggested that the approach could potentially be extended to other disease states and immunological phenotypes. Correlated functional status among segregating V segments might be attributable to linkage disequilibrium, but an unknown experimental factor could not be ruled out. Most TCR sequences were observed very rarely across donors, whereas some public TCRs were present in many individuals. Because the 87-base-pair reads could not distinguish some IMGT-functional V segments, including TRBV6-2 and TRBV6-3, those segments were excluded. In a later analysis, several top co-occurrence clusters were reported to appear linked to parvovirus B19, influenza, CMV and Epstein-Barr virus. Strong co-occurrence of HLA alleles, especially DR and DQ, made assigning TCR associations to individual alleles difficult. CMV serostatus was the only immune exposure information available for the cohort. A cluster of highly shared sequence variants was judged likely to represent a technical artifact of the sequencing pipeline. In a later genetic analysis, a missense DCLRE1C variant was associated with V-gene and J-gene trimming of TCR beta chains, and the association was replicated in an independent cohort. A few of the identified cytomegalovirus-associated TCR beta chains were confirmed in vitro to be specific for cytomegalovirus antigens. The presence/absence analyses assumed that sequencing depth was roughly uniform across donors, and that assumption may not be true. Because counts were too low, some 17 rarely observed V segments, including chromosome 9 orphons, were excluded from the earlier analysis of around 590 of the donors. According to a later analysis, TCR association rates differed among HLA loci, with DRB1 alleles showing the most associated TCRs and HLA-C alleles showing the fewest.

The cohort was made up of around 720 healthy bone marrow donors. All cohort members were sampled while nominally healthy, although unrecorded immune exposures were likely present. The donor was CMV seronegative and was included in the group of a few hundred seronegative cohort members. Every donor gave a peripheral blood sample, and the peripheral blood mononuclear cells from that sample were used for TCR beta sequencing. The Qiagen DNeasy Blood Extraction Kit was used to extract genomic DNA from the blood cell samples. Recombination joined TRBV28 with TRBJ2-4; 7 central bases correspond to TRBD1. The material sequenced was PBMCs. This TCR derives from a female donor in good health and CMV-seronegative. The bases are TGTGCCAGTGAGCAAGGAGGCAGGGGGAACTATCAGGGGGTGAACATTCAGTACTTC. It specifies CASEQGGRGNYQGVNIQYF.